This is a list of T cell receptor beta chains from one sample in a study of blood T cell repertoires in COVID-19. Clones were read by immunoSEQ multiplex PCR, and TCRdb kept only the in-frame ones, dropping some. The sample comprises approximately 350,000 clones, around 83% of which are singletons, and about 5% rests with the top ten. The material sequenced was PBMCs or T cells enriched from blood (not recorded which). All receptors come from a woman aged 45-65 years who had recovered from COVID-19. Each CDR3 is given with its conserved first and last residue. D genes are given only for firm matches. The size entry is marked missing in some rows and otherwise reads once, few, many or a size class.

cdr3_aa	cdr3_nt	j_call	d_call	clone_size	v_call
CASSPVGRQGLAEQYF	TGTGCTAGCAGCCCAGTAGGGAGACAGGGCCTGGCCGAGCAGTACTTC	TRBJ2-7	TRBD1	few	TRBV7-7
CASTAYNEQFF	TGTGCCAGCACGGCCTACAATGAGCAGTTCTTC	TRBJ2-1	.	.	TRBV2
CASSLRGTEAFF	TGTGCCAGCAGCCTACGAGGCACTGAAGCTTTCTTT	TRBJ1-1	.	.	TRBV7-2
CASSLGQWQETQYF	TGCGCCAGCAGCTTAGGACAGTGGCAAGAGACCCAGTACTTC	TRBJ2-5	.	.	TRBV5-1
CASSQGGDFGVANVLTF	TGCGCCAGCAGCCAGGGGGGGGACTTCGGCGTGGCCAACGTCCTGACTTTC	TRBJ2-6	TRBD2	.	TRBV4-3
CASSPGQGHYGYTF	TGTGCCAGCAGTCCGGGACAGGGGCACTATGGCTACACCTTC	TRBJ1-2	TRBD1	.	TRBV27
CASAFGLSYGYTF	TGTGCCAGCGCCTTTGGGCTCTCCTATGGCTACACCTTC	TRBJ1-2	.	.	TRBV14
CASSGSGRADGELFF	TGTGCCAGCAGCGGTAGCGGGAGGGCCGACGGGGAGCTGTTTTTT	TRBJ2-2	TRBD2	.	TRBV7-8
CASSSPGTSGKKSSYEQYF	TGTGCCAGCAGTTCACCCGGGACTAGCGGGAAGAAGAGCTCCTACGAGCAGTACTTC	TRBJ2-7	TRBD2	.	TRBV6-2/TRBV6-3
CASSFGGPANYGYTF	TGTGCCAGCAGCTTCGGGGGTCCCGCTAACTATGGCTACACCTTC	TRBJ1-2	.	.	TRBV11-3
CASAPGLAYTQYF	TGTGCCAGCGCACCTGGGCTGGCATATACGCAGTATTTT	TRBJ2-3	.	few	TRBV27
CASSRLQGAGYTF	TGTGCCAGCAGTCGTCTCCAGGGGGCCGGCTACACCTTC	TRBJ1-2	TRBD1	.	TRBV12-3/TRBV12-4
CSVGHYYEQYF	TGCAGCGTCGGACACTACTACGAGCAGTACTTC	TRBJ2-7	.	.	TRBV29-1
CASSPGIRGSATMNTEAFF	TGTGCCAGCAGCCCGGGAATCAGGGGGTCTGCTACAATGAACACTGAAGCTTTCTTT	TRBJ1-1	TRBD1	once	TRBV11-2
CASIGGSSYEQYF	TGTGCCAGCATAGGCGGGAGCTCCTACGAGCAGTACTTC	TRBJ2-7	TRBD2	.	TRBV6-5
CASSFLSRYNEQFF	TGTGCCAGCAGCTTCCTTTCCCGCTACAATGAGCAGTTCTTC	TRBJ2-1	.	.	TRBV7-2
CASSSLRPENYGYTF	TGTGCCAGCAGCTCTCTTCGACCGGAGAATTATGGCTACACCTTC	TRBJ1-2	.	.	TRBV7-2
CASSSGGVSYEQYF	TGTGCCAGCAGCAGCGGGGGAGTCTCCTACGAGCAGTACTTC	TRBJ2-7	TRBD2	.	TRBV7-4
CASSIPGNTGELFF	TGTGCCAGCAGTATACCCGGGAACACCGGGGAGCTGTTTTTT	TRBJ2-2	.	.	TRBV21-1
CAISEGQTITNQPQHF	TGTGCCATCAGTGAAGGACAGACGATAACTAATCAGCCCCAGCATTTT	TRBJ1-5	.	.	TRBV10-3
CASSLKGVAGELFF	TGTGCCAGTAGCCTAAAGGGGGTCGCCGGGGAGCTGTTTTTT	TRBJ2-2	.	.	TRBV19
CASIALLGNTIYF	TGTGCCAGTATCGCACTTTTGGGAAACACCATATATTTT	TRBJ1-3	.	.	TRBV19
CASSPADTGTSLAAFF	TGTGCCAGCTCACCAGCGGATACCGGGACAAGCCTTGCAGCTTTCTTT	TRBJ1-1	.	.	TRBV18
CASSEALGAGGTEAFF	TGTGCCAGCAGTGAAGCGCTCGGGGCCGGGGGCACTGAAGCTTTCTTT	TRBJ1-1	.	.	TRBV6-1
CASSKGQGDVYSNQPQHF	TGTGCCAGCAGTAAGGGACAGGGCGATGTTTATAGCAATCAGCCCCAGCATTTT	TRBJ1-5	TRBD1	.	TRBV6-2/TRBV6-3
CASSRTGEENIQYF	TGCGCCAGCAGCCGGACAGGGGAGGAAAACATTCAGTACTTC	TRBJ2-4	TRBD1	few	TRBV5-1
CASSHRTGALGTEAFF	TGTGCCAGTAGTCATCGGACAGGGGCGCTTGGAACTGAAGCTTTCTTT	TRBJ1-1	TRBD1	.	TRBV19
CASSQITGGEAFF	TGTGCCAGCAGCCAAATTACGGGTGGTGAAGCTTTCTTT	TRBJ1-1	.	.	TRBV14
CAWSGGTGGNTEAFF	TGTGCCTGGAGTGGAGGGACAGGGGGGAACACTGAAGCTTTCTTT	TRBJ1-1	TRBD1	.	TRBV30
CATLPGTGLIHEQFF	TGTGCCACCTTACCGGGGACAGGGTTAATTCATGAGCAGTTCTTC	TRBJ2-1	TRBD1	.	TRBV10-3
CAWAGVGEQYF	TGTGCCTGGGCAGGGGTGGGCGAGCAGTACTTC	TRBJ2-7	.	.	TRBV30